These 11 T cell receptor beta chains were sequenced from one sample in a study of a mutant IDH1 vaccine in newly diagnosed glioma. Stated time point: week 35, safety follow-up. The vaccine gave 300 ug of a 20-mer mutant IDH1 peptide subcutaneously per dose. No antigens are known for them. TCRdb keeps only in-frame clones here, not all; method: immunoSEQ multiplex PCR. This table has tens of thousands of clones, around 81% appearing once. Sequencing was performed on PBMCs, taken from a glioma patient whose treatment included an IDH1 peptide vaccine. These receptors came from a woman aged 40 to 50 with glioma. Some clones in this sample may be carry-over from other donors' samples.

The V and J genes are TRBV5-1 and TRBJ1-1; D is possibly TRBD1 (5 bases). The CDR3 runs 16 residues. V was pared by 6 bases and J by 2 bases, with 20 bases between. Germline CDR1 is SGHRS and CDR2 is YFSETQ. The CDR3 region is CASTSSGTPANTEAFF. As DNA, the CDR3 is TGCGCCAGCACCTCCTCCGGGACGCCAGCAAACACTGAAGCTTTCTTT.

The chain joins TRBV7-2 to TRBJ1-1; D is ambiguous. The CDR3 extends over 14 amino acids. CDR1 is SGHTA and CDR2 is FQGNSA in the germline V gene. The V and J ends lost 3 bases and 2 bases respectively, with 10 bases between them. The CDR3, as DNA: TGTGCCAGCAGCTTCACGGGAGAAAACACTGAAGCTTTCTTT. Residues: CASSFTGENTEAFF.

The V gene is TRBV6-5, the J gene TRBJ1-2; the match to TRBD1 covers 8 bases. Germline-derived CDR1 and CDR2 are MNHEY and SVGAGI. The trim removed 5 bases at V and 7 bases at J, leaving 9 bases unmatched. The CDR3 extends over 14 amino acids. Here the CDR3 reads CASSLKGQGRGYTF. In DNA form, the CDR3 reads TGTGCCAGCAGTCTTAAAGGACAGGGTCGTGGCTACACCTTC.

The chain is built from TRBV9 and TRBJ1-2; the match to TRBD1 covers 7 bases. From germline, CDR1 is SGDLS and CDR2 YYNGEE. V lost 0 bases and J lost 5; bases outside the gene matches: 19. The CDR3 has 19 residues. CDR3 bases: TGTGCCAGCAGCGTAGGGCCACAGGGGCCCTCCGGGGAAGGGTATGGCTACACCTTC. It codes for CASSVGPQGPSGEGYGYTF.

This clone was detected a few times. V is TRBV5-8 and J is TRBJ1-1; 7 bases fit TRBD1. Germline V gene lookup returns CDR1 SGHTS and CDR2 YDEGEE. This CDR3 is built from 14 residues. V lost 4 bases and J lost 3; bases outside the gene matches: 6. CDR3: CASSNRGRDTEAFF. In DNA, the CDR3 is TGTGCCAGCAGCAACAGGGGAAGGGACACTGAAGCTTTCTTT.

This chain links TRBV15 with TRBJ2-1; 9 bases line up with TRBD1. Germline CDR1 LNHNV, CDR2 YYDKDF (reference sequence). With V trimmed by 11 bases and J by 6 bases, 8 bases remained unmatched. CDR3 length: 13 amino acids. CDR3 sequence: CAARDRASNEQFF. The CDR3 DNA is TGTGCCGCCCGGGACAGGGCCTCCAATGAGCAGTTCTTC.

This sequence joins TRBV10-3 and TRBJ1-2, with a possible D match to TRBD1 (5 bases). Germline values: CDR1 ENHRY, CDR2 SYGVKD. V lost 4 bases, J lost 7 bases, and 7 bases lay in between. This CDR3 spans 11 amino acids. CDR3 loop: CAISGTGGYTF. CDR3 DNA sequence: TGTGCCATCAGTGGAACAGGTGGCTACACCTTC.

The gene calls are TRBV10-3 and TRBJ2-2; the match to TRBD2 covers 12 bases. The length of the CDR3 is 14 residues. Germline trimming cut 5 bases from V and 6 bases from J; bases unmatched to any gene: 1. Germline V gene sequence: CDR1 ENHRY, CDR2 SYGVKD. The CDR3 sequence is CAISPSGGAGELFF. The CDR3 DNA sequence: TGTGCCATCAGTCCTAGCGGGGGGGCCGGGGAGCTGTTTTTT.

The rearrangement uses TRBV5-4 and TRBJ1-5; TRBD1 is a possible D gene (5 bases). V gave up 2 bases and J gave up 6 bases, with 15 bases separating them. The germline gives CDR1 SGHNT, CDR2 YYREEE (reference sequence). CDR3 length equals 15 residues. CDR3 bases: TGTGCCAGCAGCTTATGGGGGAACGGCGGTCAGCCCCAGCATTTT. Amino acid sequence: CASSLWGNGGQPQHF.

This clone was seen a single time. This rearrangement joins TRBV4-1 to TRBJ2-1; 11 bases are shared with TRBD2. After removal of 0 bases from V and 6 bases from J, the junction contained 7 bases not matched to a gene. The CDR3 runs 17 residues. In germline, CDR1 is MGHRA, CDR2 YSYEKL. CDR3 in amino acids: CASSQETSGSLLNEQFF. The DNA of the CDR3 is TGCGCCAGCAGCCAAGAAACTAGCGGGAGTCTCCTCAATGAGCAGTTCTTC.

The chain couples TRBV5-5 to TRBJ2-2; D gene ambiguous. Trimming pared 3 bases from V and 4 bases from J, leaving 13 bases between. The length of the CDR3 is 15 residues. Germline assignment: CDR1 SGHKS and CDR2 YYEKEE (reference sequence). CDR3 DNA sequence: TGTGCCAGCAGCTGGGGAACGGGTACCACCGGGGAGCTGTTTTTT. Its protein is CASSWGTGTTGELFF. Drawing the rest from reference TRBV5-5 and TRBJ2-2, the complete variable domain is DAGVTQSPTHLIKTRGQQVTLRCSPISGHKSVSWYQQVLGQGPQFIFQYYEKEERGRGNFPDRFSARQFPNYSSELNVNALLLGDSALYLCASSWGTGTTGELFFGEGSRLTVL.